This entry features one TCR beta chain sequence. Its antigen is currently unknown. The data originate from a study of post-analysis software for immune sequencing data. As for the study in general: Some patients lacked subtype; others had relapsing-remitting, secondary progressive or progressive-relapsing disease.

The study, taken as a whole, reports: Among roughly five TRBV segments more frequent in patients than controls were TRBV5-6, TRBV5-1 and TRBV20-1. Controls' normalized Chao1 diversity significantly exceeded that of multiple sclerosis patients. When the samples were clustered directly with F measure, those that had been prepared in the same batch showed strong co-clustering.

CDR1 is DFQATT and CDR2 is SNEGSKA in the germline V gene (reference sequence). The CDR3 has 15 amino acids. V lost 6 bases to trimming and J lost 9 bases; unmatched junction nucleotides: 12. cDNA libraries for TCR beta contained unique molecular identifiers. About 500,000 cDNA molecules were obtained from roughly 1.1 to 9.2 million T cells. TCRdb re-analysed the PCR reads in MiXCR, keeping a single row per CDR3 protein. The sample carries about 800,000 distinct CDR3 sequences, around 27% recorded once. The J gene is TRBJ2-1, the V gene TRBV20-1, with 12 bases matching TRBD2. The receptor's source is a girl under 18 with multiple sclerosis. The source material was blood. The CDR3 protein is CSARTSGKLVGEQFF. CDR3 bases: TGCAGTGCGAGGACTAGCGGGAAGTTGGTTGGTGAGCAGTTCTTC.